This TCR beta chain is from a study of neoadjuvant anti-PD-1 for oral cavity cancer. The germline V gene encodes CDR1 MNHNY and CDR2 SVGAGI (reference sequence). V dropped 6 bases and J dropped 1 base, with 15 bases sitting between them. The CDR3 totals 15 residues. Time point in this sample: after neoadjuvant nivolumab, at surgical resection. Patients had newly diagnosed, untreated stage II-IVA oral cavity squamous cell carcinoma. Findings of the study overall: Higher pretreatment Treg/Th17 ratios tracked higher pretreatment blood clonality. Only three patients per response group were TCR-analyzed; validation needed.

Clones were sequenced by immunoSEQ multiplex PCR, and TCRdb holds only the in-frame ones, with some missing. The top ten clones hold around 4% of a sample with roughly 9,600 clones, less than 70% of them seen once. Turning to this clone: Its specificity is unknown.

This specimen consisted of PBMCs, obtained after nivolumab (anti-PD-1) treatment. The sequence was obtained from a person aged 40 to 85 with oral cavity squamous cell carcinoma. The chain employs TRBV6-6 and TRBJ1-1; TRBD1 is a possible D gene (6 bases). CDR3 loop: CASSEGGGGNTEAFF. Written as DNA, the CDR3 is TGTGCCAGCAGCGAAGGAGGGGGGGGGAACACTGAAGCTTTCTTT.